The T cell receptor (beta chain) under discussion was sequenced for a study of blood T cell repertoires in COVID-19. As for the study in general: Collection of acute and convalescent COVID-19 samples took place in the United States, Italy and Spain. PBMCs, B-cell-depleted T cells, or T cells were the source of the cDNA or gDNA that made up the material.

Researchers sorted participants into cohorts using their self-reported clinical history. Sequencing was performed with immunoSEQ multiplex PCR; in TCRdb, only in-frame clones are kept and a portion is missing. The sample has about 220,000 clones, roughly nine tenths seen once. The clonotype originates from a woman aged 18-35 years in a cohort exposed to, infected with or recovered from COVID-19 (not recorded which). The material sequenced was PBMCs or T cells enriched from blood (not recorded which).

CDR3 DNA sequence: TGTGCCACCAGTGAAGGAGGGTTCAATCAGCCCCAGCATTTT. Translated: CATSEGGFNQPQHF. The chain carries TRBV24-1 and TRBJ1-5; D call uncertain. Germline lookup yields CDR1 KGHDR and CDR2 SFDVKD. With 4 bases removed from V and 3 bases from J, the gap between germline ends came to 9 bases. The CDR3 length is 14 residues.